This T cell receptor (beta chain) was found in a study of shared T cell receptors in the human thymus. In this sample, this clone turned up a few times. Between the trimmed V and J ends, which lost 1 base and 7 bases, there was a span of 17 bases. The CDR3 length is 16 residues. Germline V gene sequence: CDR1 LGHNA, CDR2 YNFKEQ. Here immunoSEQ multiplex PCR was the method, and the copy in TCRdb shows in-frame clones only, minus some. This sample has roughly 710,000 clones; 70% to 90% occur once, and the top ten carry around 0.01%. The sample was also reused in another study, on human thymus T cells. From that study: Thymic as well as blood repertoires seemed to favor certain V and J genes unevenly.

The chain carries TRBV4-2 and TRBJ2-1, with a tentative D call TRBD2 (6 bases). The sample comprised thymocytes. The sequence was collected from a girl under three years old with a congenital heart defect. CDR3 sequence: CASSQVTLGGLNEQFF. The CDR3 DNA reads TGTGCCAGCAGCCAAGTAACCCTCGGGGGTTTGAATGAGCAGTTCTTC.